A selection of T cell receptor beta chains follows, all from one sample in a study of Ad26.COV2.S vaccination and SARS-CoV-2 variants. Clones were sequenced by immunoSEQ multiplex PCR, and TCRdb holds only the in-frame ones, with some missing. The table records fewer than 800,000 clones, more than 70% of them present only once. The sample here was peripheral blood, taken in a trial of Ad26.COV2.S vaccine versus placebo. The source of these receptors is a person between 18 and 65 years old who received the Ad26.COV2.S COVID-19 vaccine or a placebo. Both conserved end residues are part of each CDR3. A D gene is named only where the DNA matches it firmly. Size values are once, few and many counts, or a class for expanded clones, and some rows have none.

clone_size	j_call	v_call	d_call	cdr3_nt	cdr3_aa
.	TRBJ2-7	TRBV7-2	.	TGTGCCAGCAGCTTAGGGGGAGGATCCTACGAGCAGTACTTC	CASSLGGGSYEQYF
few	TRBJ1-6	TRBV9	TRBD1	TGTGCCAGCAGCGGGGCTGGGGACAGGGGGAATTCACCCCTCCACTTT	CASSGAGDRGNSPLHF
.	TRBJ2-2	TRBV12-3/TRBV12-4	.	TGTGCCAGCAGGTGGGGCCCCGGGGAGCTGTTTTTT	CASRWGPGELFF
few	TRBJ2-1	TRBV29-1	TRBD2	TGCAGCGGGGGAGGGTTAGCGGGAGTAGAGCAGTTCTTC	CSGGGLAGVEQFF
.	TRBJ2-3	TRBV6-5	TRBD2	TGTGCCAGCAGTTATTTGGTAGCGGGGAACACAGATACGCAGTATTTT	CASSYLVAGNTDTQYF
.	TRBJ1-5	TRBV5-1	.	TGCGCCAGCAGCTTGGTGGGTGGTCAGCCCCAGCATTTT	CASSLVGGQPQHF
.	TRBJ1-5	TRBV6-5	.	TGTGCCAGCAGTCCTCAGGGGTCCAATCAGCCCCAGCATTTT	CASSPQGSNQPQHF
.	TRBJ2-3	TRBV6-2/TRBV6-3	.	TGTGCCAGCAGTCCACGGGACTCGCGACGGAGCACAGATACGCAGTATTTT	CASSPRDSRRSTDTQYF
once	TRBJ2-2	TRBV30	TRBD1	TGTGCCTGGAATGGACAGGGGGCCGGGGAGCTGTTTTTT	CAWNGQGAGELFF
.	TRBJ2-3	TRBV10-3	.	TGTGCCTGGCCTAGGGGCCGCCCTCGCACAGATACGCAGTATTTT	CAWPRGRPRTDTQYF
.	TRBJ1-1	TRBV3-1/TRBV3-2	.	TGTGCCAGCAGCCAACGACCCGGACGGATGAACACTGAAGCTTTCTTT	CASSQRPGRMNTEAFF
many	TRBJ1-5	TRBV19	TRBD1	TGTGCCAGTAGTCTCCACGACAGGGTAGATCAGCCCCAGCATTTT	CASSLHDRVDQPQHF
.	TRBJ2-2	TRBV19	.	TGTGCCAGTAGTCTCCCCCTCTGGTGGGCCCCGGACACCGGGGAGCTGTTTTTT	CASSLPLWWAPDTGELFF
.	TRBJ1-1	TRBV5-5	.	TGTGCCAGCAGCTTGGGTTGGACAAACAGGAACACTGAAGCTTTCTTT	CASSLGWTNRNTEAFF
.	TRBJ2-1	TRBV5-5	TRBD1	TGTGCCAGCAGCTTGGAGGGTGGGACAGGGGTCGTTATGTCCTACAATGAGCAGTTCTTC	CASSLEGGTGVVMSYNEQFF
few	TRBJ1-1	TRBV12-3/TRBV12-4	TRBD1	TGTGCCAGCAGTTGGACAGGGGATGAAGCTTTCTTT	CASSWTGDEAFF
.	TRBJ2-1	TRBV6-6	TRBD2	TGTGCCAGCAGTGACCTAGCCGGGGGGGCGGATGAGCAGTTCTTC	CASSDLAGGADEQFF
.	TRBJ2-7	TRBV28	.	TGTGCCAGCGGCCACAGGGTTTCCTACGAGCAGTACTTC	CASGHRVSYEQYF
.	TRBJ1-6	TRBV2	TRBD1	TGTGCCAGCAGTGAAGGGTCAGGGGGCTCGTTTAATTCACCCCTCCACTTT	CASSEGSGGSFNSPLHF
.	TRBJ1-1	TRBV6-5	.	TGTGCCAGCAGTTACGGGCTCGAGGGATTGAACACTGAAGCTTTCTTT	CASSYGLEGLNTEAFF
.	TRBJ1-1	TRBV7-2	.	TGTGCCAGCAGCCTAATGGGCACTGAAGCTTTCTTT	CASSLMGTEAFF
once	TRBJ1-3	TRBV11-3	.	TGTGCCAGCAGCTTAACAGTTGGAAACACCATATATTTT	CASSLTVGNTIYF